This T cell receptor beta chain was sequenced during a study of T-cell reconstitution after alpha-beta-depleted transplantation in children. Preparation of the TCRbeta library used unique molecular identifiers. TCRdb re-called the PCR reads through MiXCR, storing one row per CDR3 protein. In the table there are about 500,000 distinct CDR3 sequences, roughly 33% of which are singletons. With 4 bases removed from V and 0 bases from J, the gap between germline ends came to 20 bases. In germline, CDR1 is SGDLS, CDR2 YYNGEE. The CDR3 consists of 18 residues. The J gene is TRBJ2-4, the V gene TRBV9; D gene ambiguous. The starting material was PBMCs from the stem cell graft donor, obtained from the stem cell graft. The source of this sequence is a human donor who donated a stem cell graft to a child with aplastic anemia. The CDR3 DNA follows: TGTGCCAGCAGCCCGTTTCCTGTAGGGTCTTTAGCCAAAAACATTCAGTACTTC. It codes for CASSPFPVGSLAKNIQYF.